The 22 T cell receptor beta chains below all came from one sample that was sequenced in a study of identifying expanded T cells in peripheral blood. The table came from immunoSEQ multiplex PCR; TCRdb's copy has only in-frame clones and leaves some out. There are 80,000 to 90,000 clones in the sample; approximately 86% occur only once, and over 5% lies in the top ten. The sequenced sample consisted of blood. The receptors were gathered from a person between 18 and 75 years old in good health.

The chain recombines TRBV30 with TRBJ2-3; unclear D gene. Trimming took 2 bases from V and 6 from J, leaving 12 bases between them. CDR1 is GTSNPN, CDR2 SVGIG, per germline (reference sequence). The CDR3 totals 13 residues. DNA for the CDR3: TGTGCCTGGAGTTCCGGGTCTTGGGATACGCAGTATTTT. Translating gives CAWSSGSWDTQYF.

A note on this clone: Other nucleotide sequences in the sample specify the same CDR3. The rearrangement joins TRBV7-2 to TRBJ1-5, with TRBD1 as a possible D gene (5 bases). The CDR3 totals 13 residues. CDR1 and CDR2 (germline): SGHTA, FQGNSA. The V end lost 5 bases, the J end lost 5 bases, and 10 bases lay between the germline ends. The CDR3 DNA reads as TGTGCCAGCAGCCTCCGGGGGGATCAGCCCCAGCATTTT. It encodes CASSLRGDQPQHF. Full variable domain (missing parts from reference TRBV7-2 and TRBJ1-5): GAGVSQSPSNKVTEKGKDVELRCDPISGHTALYWYRQSLGQGLEFLIYFQGNSAPDKSGLPSDRFSAERTGGSVSTLTIQRTQQEDSAVYLCASSLRGDQPQHFGDGTRLSIL.

The chain joins TRBV9 to TRBJ2-7, with 7 nucleotides matching TRBD1. There are 15 residues in the CDR3. Germline V lookup: CDR1 SGDLS, CDR2 YYNGEE. The trim removed 4 bases at V and 3 bases at J, leaving 10 bases unmatched. Here the CDR3 reads CASSPEGGGFYEQYF. The CDR3 bases are TGTGCCAGCAGCCCCGAAGGGGGCGGCTTCTACGAGCAGTACTTC.

This clone was detected once. The chain is built from TRBV6-5 and TRBJ1-5; D is perhaps TRBD1 (6 bases). The CDR3 extends over 13 amino acids. Trimming left V 8 bases short and J 4 bases short, with 12 bases between. Germline assignment: CDR1 MNHEY and CDR2 SVGAGI. In nucleotides, the CDR3 is TGTGCCAGCTCAGGACAGATGAATCAGCCCCAGCATTTT. Encoded protein: CASSGQMNQPQHF.

The chain uses TRBV6-5 and TRBJ2-7; a weak D match, TRBD2 (6 bases). Deletions cut 4 bases from V and 2 bases from J, with 12 bases between. Per germline, CDR1 MNHEY and CDR2 SVGAGI. The CDR3 totals 14 residues. DNA of the CDR3: TGTGCCAGCAGTTCCCTGGAGGGAACCTACGAGCAGTACTTC. This encodes CASSSLEGTYEQYF.

The chain is built from TRBV9 and TRBJ1-1; D is uncertain. The germline V gene has CDR1 SGDLS and CDR2 YYNGEE. With 0 bases removed from V and 3 bases from J, the gap between germline ends came to 12 bases. The CDR3 has 15 amino acids. The CDR3 reads CASSVGRDLHTEAFF. The DNA for the CDR3 is TGTGCCAGCAGCGTAGGGCGCGACCTTCACACTGAAGCTTTCTTT.

This chain connects TRBV7-9 to TRBJ1-6; D is uncertain. The V gene's germline CDR1 is SEHNR and CDR2 FQNEAQ (reference sequence). Trimming pared 3 bases from V and 7 bases from J, leaving 13 bases between. There are 15 residues in the CDR3. CDR3 sequence: CASSLFQQPNSPLHF. As DNA, the CDR3 is TGTGCCAGCAGCTTGTTTCAACAGCCAAATTCACCCCTCCACTTT.

Only one count was recorded for this clone. The V call is TRBV7-2, the J call TRBJ2-2; D gene uncertain. This CDR3 is built from 14 residues. Germline V gives CDR1 SGHTA, CDR2 FQGNSA. Trimming took off 1 base at V and 8 bases at J, with 11 bases between the two ends. The CDR3 reads CASSLGLIVGELFF. The DNA for the CDR3 is TGTGCCAGCAGCTTAGGTCTCATCGTAGGGGAGCTGTTTTTT.

Only one count was recorded for this clone. This chain joins TRBV29-1 and TRBJ2-2; 8 nucleotides line up with TRBD1. CDR3 length equals 16 residues. The V and J ends lost 6 bases and 5 bases, in that order; junction bases with no gene match: 14. CDR1 and CDR2 from the germline V gene are SQVTM and ANQGSEA. Here the CDR3 reads CSVTISGTGRTGELFF. CDR3 coding DNA: TGCAGCGTCACTATCTCCGGGACAGGCCGAACCGGGGAGCTGTTTTTT.

V usage is TRBV9 and J usage is TRBJ1-1; D ambiguous. Per germline, CDR1 SGDLS and CDR2 YYNGEE. The CDR3 contains 12 residues. V was shortened by 4 bases and J by 8 bases, with 12 bases between the two germline ends. The CDR3 loop reads CASSRLGGEAFF. The CDR3 region has the DNA TGTGCCAGCAGCCGGCTGGGCGGGGAAGCTTTCTTT.

V gene TRBV14 combines with J gene TRBJ2-5; D is unclear. CDR3 length: 13 amino acids. The V end lost 1 base, the J end lost 2 bases, and 5 bases lay between the germline ends. CDR1 and CDR2 from the germline V gene are SGHDN and FVKESK. CDR3 DNA sequence: TGTGCCAGCAGCCAAGTTCAACAAGAGACCCAGTACTTC. Translation: CASSQVQQETQYF.

This rearrangement joins TRBV6-5 to TRBJ1-1, with D perhaps matching TRBD1 (6 bases). Per the germline V gene, CDR1 is MNHEY and CDR2 is SVGAGI. The length of the CDR3 is 14 residues. V lost 5 bases, J lost 1 base, and 11 bases lay in between. CDR3 nucleotide sequence: TGTGCCAGCAGTCGAATGACAGGGAACACTGAAGCTTTCTTT. As protein: CASSRMTGNTEAFF.

The V call is TRBV6-1, the J call TRBJ2-5; 7 bases map to TRBD1. The CDR3 loop spans 14 amino acids. V dropped 6 bases and J dropped 2; count of bases not matched to a gene: 6. Germline CDR1 is MNHNS and CDR2 is SASEGT. This CDR3 is CASRATGRQETQYF. In nucleotides, the CDR3 is TGTGCCAGCAGGGCGACAGGGCGGCAAGAGACCCAGTACTTC.

The rearrangement uses TRBV7-6 and TRBJ2-6; D is unclear. The CDR3 contains 16 residues. V lost 11 bases to trimming and J lost 1 base, with 18 bases between them. Germline V lookup: CDR1 SGHVS, CDR2 FNYEAQ. The chain's CDR3 is CAHEPYGPSGANVLTF. DNA for the CDR3: TGTGCCCACGAACCCTACGGACCATCTGGGGCCAACGTCCTGACTTTC.

This rearrangement joins TRBV5-1 to TRBJ1-2, with 7 bases matching TRBD1. V was pared by 4 bases and J by 4 bases, with 13 bases of the junction left unmatched. Germline V gene data show CDR1 as SGHRS and CDR2 as YFSETQ. CDR3 length: 16 residues. The CDR3 is CASSPMWGQTSYGYTF. The CDR3 nucleotides read TGCGCCAGCAGCCCCATGTGGGGACAGACTTCCTATGGCTACACCTTC. The entire variable domain, with the rest obtained from reference TRBV5-1 and TRBJ1-2, is as follows: KAGVTQTPRYLIKTRGQQVTLSCSPISGHRSVSWYQQTPGQGLQFLFEYFSETQRNKGNFPGRFSGRQFSNSRSEMNVSTLELGDSALYLCASSPMWGQTSYGYTFGSGTRLTVV.

This clone was recorded only once. The rearrangement uses TRBV4-3 and TRBJ2-2, with TRBD1 matching over 7 bases. The V and J ends lost 0 bases and 4 bases, in that order; junction bases with no gene match: 14. The CDR3 consists of 19 residues. In germline, CDR1 is LGHNA, CDR2 YSLEER. The CDR3 DNA is TGCGCCAGCAGCCAAGATAGGATATCGAGACAGGGTACCACCGGGGAGCTGTTTTTT. Protein: CASSQDRISRQGTTGELFF.

This rearrangement joins TRBV7-8 to TRBJ1-1; the match to TRBD1 covers 7 bases. CDR3 length: 15 residues. Trimming took 0 bases from V and 4 from J; bases not matched to a gene: 5. The germline V gene encodes CDR1 SGHVS and CDR2 FQNEAQ. CDR3 nucleotides: TGTGCCAGCAGCTTAGCCGGCAGGGGGGCCACTGAAGCTTTCTTT. As protein: CASSLAGRGATEAFF.

J is TRBJ1-2 and V is TRBV6-5; a weak D match, TRBD1 (6 bases). V was pared by 7 bases and J by 2 bases, with 14 bases between. This CDR3 contains 14 residues. Germline V gene sequence: CDR1 MNHEY, CDR2 SVGAGI. CDR3 sequence: CASNPGDRNYGYTF. The CDR3, as DNA: TGTGCCAGCAACCCGGGCGACAGGAACTATGGCTACACCTTC.

This clone has only one observation. The chain uses TRBV4-3 and TRBJ1-1; the D is unclear. Germline CDR1 is LGHNA and CDR2 is YSLEER. Trimming took 1 base from V and 5 from J, leaving 5 bases between them. The CDR3 has 12 residues. CDR3: CASSQGSTEAFF. CDR3 in DNA: TGCGCCAGCAGCCAAGGTAGTACTGAAGCTTTCTTT.

The rearrangement joins TRBV5-6 to TRBJ2-3, with D possibly TRBD2 on 6 matching bases. V lost 7 bases and J 3 bases, leaving 9 bases between the germline ends. This CDR3 region has 12 residues. Per germline, CDR1 SGHDT and CDR2 YYEEEE. The CDR3 DNA follows: TGTGCCAGCGCCGGGACTACAGATACGCAGTATTTT. It translates to CASAGTTDTQYF.

This chain joins TRBV9 and TRBJ1-2, with a possible D match to TRBD1 (5 bases). Germline loops: CDR1 SGDLS, CDR2 YYNGEE. Trimming shortened V by 3 bases and J by 8 bases, and 17 bases separated the two germline ends. CDR3 length equals 14 residues. Written as DNA, the CDR3 is TGTGCCAGCAGCGCCAAGGTGCAGGGCTGGGGCTACACCTTC. Translation gives CASSAKVQGWGYTF.

This chain uses TRBV10-1 with TRBJ2-1; possibly TRBD1 or TRBD2 for D (5 bases each). The germline V gene has CDR1 WNHNN and CDR2 SYGVQD (reference sequence). The CDR3 covers 13 residues. The V gene lost 6 bases and the J gene lost 6 bases, with 12 bases spanning the gap. CDR3 nucleotides: TGCGCCAGCAGCGCGGCAGGGAGCAATGAGCAGTTCTTC. Protein product: CASSAAGSNEQFF.